This T cell receptor beta chain was observed in a study of shared clonotypes between healthy human individuals. Points from the study as a whole: It was anticipated that sequencing depth would influence how many clonotypes donors shared. Sharing across four donors was highest in naive CD4 (roughly 5%) and lowest in memory CD8 (0.4%).

This clone is a singleton in its sample. Its antigen is not identified. The CDR3 spans 15 residues. Germline V lookup: CDR1 SGHTA, CDR2 FQGTGA. V was clipped by 2 bases and J by 6 bases; unmatched bases: 6. Using immunoSEQ multiplex PCR, the repertoire was profiled, and TCRdb retains in-frame clones only, with some absent. The repertoire holds approximately 320,000 clones, with around 72% as singletons. The clonotype was recovered from a man aged 30 to 39 in good health. Material for sequencing was memory CD4+ T cells sorted from blood. Subset defined: CD45RA-negative fraction. This sequence joins TRBV7-3 and TRBJ2-2; 7 bases match TRBD1. The CDR3 DNA is TGTGCCAGCAGCTTATTAGGCCAGGGGGCCGGGGAGCTGTTTTTT. Amino acids: CASSLLGQGAGELFF.